The 12 T cell receptor beta chains below all came from one sample that was sequenced in a study of vaccination and CD4 T cells after COVID-19. The antigens of these receptors remain unknown. The Oncomine TCR Beta short-read assay generated sequence data from the DNA of cultured CD4+ T cells. TCRdb processed the PCR reads anew with MiXCR; each CDR3 protein has one entry. The top ten clones hold less than 40% of a sample with approximately 7,000 distinct CDR3 sequences, around 41% of them seen once. As for treatment: approximately 10-day PBMC culture with coronavirus spike peptide pools or control peptides (ViraFEST assay). One should note that the unexposed donor's CD4+ T cells were collected before the COVID-19 pandemic (2011-2018). Sequencing was carried out using CD4+ T cells from blood, cultured in vitro. The receptor set was obtained from a human donor in good health.

The chain couples TRBV28 to TRBJ1-2; TRBD1 matches at 7 bases. V gave up 4 bases and J gave up 2 bases; unmatched junction bases: 13. The germline V gene has CDR1 MDHEN and CDR2 SYDVKM. The CDR3 runs to 17 residues. This CDR3 is CASSSFLSGGENYGYTF. CDR3 DNA sequence: TGTGCCAGCAGTTCGTTTTTATCAGGGGGGGAAAACTATGGCTACACCTTC.

V gene TRBV14 combines with J gene TRBJ2-5; possibly TRBD1 or TRBD2 for D (5 bases each). Trimming cost V 6 bases and J 8 bases, with 13 bases left between them. This CDR3 contains 12 residues. Per germline, CDR1 SGHDN and CDR2 FVKESK. As DNA, the CDR3 is TGTGCCAGCAGTCGGGACCTCCGAACCCAGTACTTC. This encodes CASSRDLRTQYF.

The gene calls are TRBV30 and TRBJ1-6; a weak D match, TRBD1 (6 bases). CDR1 and CDR2 from the germline V gene are GTSNPN and SVGIG (reference sequence). V was cut by 4 bases and J by 9 bases, with 13 bases left in between. CDR3 length: 13 amino acids. DNA for the CDR3: TGTGCCTGGACAGGGGCCAGCGGTTCACCCCTCCACTTT. It translates to CAWTGASGSPLHF.

The V and J genes are TRBV11-2 and TRBJ2-1; TRBD1 is a possible D gene (6 bases). Trimming pared 5 bases from V and 5 bases from J, leaving 16 bases between. There are 15 residues in the CDR3. Germline CDR1 is SGHAT and CDR2 is FQNNGV. The CDR3 bases are TGTGCCAGCAGCCGCGGACAGCCTGGCGACAATGAGCAGTTCTTC. It specifies CASSRGQPGDNEQFF.

The chain uses TRBV24-1 and TRBJ2-7; D is undetermined. Germline loops: CDR1 KGHDR, CDR2 SFDVKD. V shed 3 bases and J shed 2 bases, with 16 bases lying between them. The CDR3 length is 16 residues. The CDR3 DNA reads as TGTGCCACCAGTGATCAAGGTAAAAGCAGTACCTACGAGCAGTACTTC. This gives the protein CATSDQGKSSTYEQYF.

The chain has TRBV5-1 and TRBJ1-1; D uncertain. From germline, CDR1 is SGHRS and CDR2 YFSETQ. This CDR3 comprises 12 residues. V lost 0 bases and J 5 bases, leaving 5 bases between the germline ends. CDR3 nucleotides: TGCGCCAGCAGCTTGGGGTGGACTGAAGCTTTCTTT. It is translated as CASSLGWTEAFF.

This clonotype was detected only a few times. This chain connects TRBV11-2 to TRBJ2-5; TRBD2 matches 7 bases. This CDR3 is 15 amino acids long. CDR1 SGHAT and CDR2 FQNNGV come from the germline V gene. With V trimmed by 4 bases and J by 4 bases, 9 bases remained unmatched. CDR3 in amino acids: CASSSPVGGGETQYF. In nucleotides, the CDR3 is TGTGCCAGCAGCTCCCCGGTAGGCGGGGGAGAGACCCAGTACTTC.

In this sample, this clonotype turned up a few times. The chain links TRBV27 to TRBJ1-6; no clear D. CDR1 is MNHEY, CDR2 SMNVEV, per germline (reference sequence). V lost 2 bases, J lost 0 bases, and 11 bases lay in between. This CDR3 region has 17 residues. CDR3 amino acids: CASSLTRASSYNSPLHF. CDR3 DNA sequence: TGTGCCAGCAGTTTAACTCGGGCCAGCTCCTATAATTCACCCCTCCACTTT.

The chain is built from TRBV7-2 and TRBJ2-5; 7 bases fit TRBD1. This CDR3 is built from 13 residues. V dropped 3 bases and J dropped 4; count of bases not matched to a gene: 2. Germline values: CDR1 SGHTA, CDR2 FQGNSA. This chain's CDR3 is CASSLGQLETQYF. The CDR3 DNA follows: TGTGCCAGCAGCTTGGGACAGTTAGAGACCCAGTACTTC.

Only a few counts were recorded for this clonotype. The chain is built from TRBV6-1 and TRBJ1-2; tentative D call: TRBD1 (5 bases). The V gene's germline CDR1 is MNHNS and CDR2 SASEGT. V was pared by 8 bases and J by 6 bases, with 13 bases between. This CDR3 region has 12 residues. CDR3 sequence (DNA): TGTGCCAGCGCCGGGACCTTCGATGGCTACACCTTC. This translates into CASAGTFDGYTF.

The V and J genes are TRBV15 and TRBJ1-5; TRBD1 matches at 10 bases. Trimming at V came to 3 bases and at J to 0 bases, leaving 14 bases not matched to a gene. The length of the CDR3 is 20 residues. Per the germline V gene, CDR1 is LNHNV and CDR2 is YYDKDF (reference sequence). CDR3 in DNA: TGTGCCACCAGCAGTCCCCCCGGGACAGGGGTATGGGATAGCAATCAGCCCCAGCATTTT. Translating gives CATSSPPGTGVWDSNQPQHF. Using reference TRBV15 and TRBJ1-5 for the parts outside the CDR3, the full variable domain is DAMVIQNPRYQVTQFGKPVTLSCSQTLNHNVMYWYQQKSSQAPKLLFHYYDKDFNNEADTPDNFQSRRPNTSFCFLDIRSPGLGDTAMYLCATSSPPGTGVWDSNQPQHFGDGTRLSIL.

This clonotype came up a few times. The V and J genes are TRBV20-1 and TRBJ1-6; D unclear. CDR1 is DFQATT and CDR2 is SNEGSKA in the germline V gene (reference sequence). The V end was cut by 6 bases, the J end by 10 bases, with 13 bases between. CDR3 size: 12 residues. The CDR3 reads CSAGPVYSPLHF. CDR3 sequence (DNA): TGCAGTGCAGGGCCAGTCTACTCACCCCTCCACTTT.